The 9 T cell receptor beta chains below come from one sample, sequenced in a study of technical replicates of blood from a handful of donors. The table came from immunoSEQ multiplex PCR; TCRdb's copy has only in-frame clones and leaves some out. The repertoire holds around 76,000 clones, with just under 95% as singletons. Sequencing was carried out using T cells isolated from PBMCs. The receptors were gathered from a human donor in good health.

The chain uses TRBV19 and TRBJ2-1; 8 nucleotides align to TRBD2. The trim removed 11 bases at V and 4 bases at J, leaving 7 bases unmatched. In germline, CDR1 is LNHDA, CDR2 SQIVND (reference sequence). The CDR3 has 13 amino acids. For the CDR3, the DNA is TGTGCCTCGGGAGGGGACCAGTACAATGAGCAGTTCTTC. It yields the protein CASGGDQYNEQFF.

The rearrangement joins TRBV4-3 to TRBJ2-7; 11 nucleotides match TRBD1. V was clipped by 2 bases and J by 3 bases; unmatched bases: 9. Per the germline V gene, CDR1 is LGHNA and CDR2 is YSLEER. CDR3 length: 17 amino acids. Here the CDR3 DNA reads TGCGCCAGCAGCCAAACTACCCGGGACAGGGGGTACTACGAGCAGTACTTC. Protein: CASSQTTRDRGYYEQYF.

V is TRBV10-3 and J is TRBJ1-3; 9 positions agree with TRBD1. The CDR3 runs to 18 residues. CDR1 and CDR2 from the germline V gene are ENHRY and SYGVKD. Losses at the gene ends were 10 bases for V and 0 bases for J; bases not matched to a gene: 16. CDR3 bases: TGTGCCACCCAATCTTCCCCATCGGACAGGGGCTCTGGAAACACCATATATTTT. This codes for CATQSSPSDRGSGNTIYF.

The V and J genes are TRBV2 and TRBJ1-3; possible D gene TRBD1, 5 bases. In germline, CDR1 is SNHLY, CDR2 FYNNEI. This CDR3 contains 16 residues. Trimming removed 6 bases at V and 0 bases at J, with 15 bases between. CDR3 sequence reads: CASRRSRQSSGNTIYF. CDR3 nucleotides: TGTGCCAGCAGGCGATCGAGACAGTCCTCTGGAAACACCATATATTTT. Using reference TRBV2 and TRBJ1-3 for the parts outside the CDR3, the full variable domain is EPEVTQTPSHQVTQMGQEVILRCVPISNHLYFYWYRQILGQKVEFLVSFYNNEISEKSEIFDDQFSVERPDGSNFTLKIRSTKLEDSAMYFCASRRSRQSSGNTIYFGEGSWLTVV.

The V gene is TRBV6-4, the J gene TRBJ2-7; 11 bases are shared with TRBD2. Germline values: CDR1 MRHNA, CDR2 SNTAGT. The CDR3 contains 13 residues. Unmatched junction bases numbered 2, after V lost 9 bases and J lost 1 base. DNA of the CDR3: TGTGCCAGGACTAGCGGGATATCCTACGAGCAGTACTTC. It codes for CARTSGISYEQYF.

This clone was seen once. The CDR3 region is CASSLGDEQYF. The DNA of the CDR3 is TGTGCCAGCAGCTTGGGAGACGAGCAGTACTTC. The chain combines TRBV11-2 with TRBJ2-7, with D possibly TRBD2 on 5 matching bases. This CDR3 contains 11 residues. Germline assignment: CDR1 SGHAT and CDR2 FQNNGV. V was pared by 3 bases and J by 5 bases, with 5 bases between.

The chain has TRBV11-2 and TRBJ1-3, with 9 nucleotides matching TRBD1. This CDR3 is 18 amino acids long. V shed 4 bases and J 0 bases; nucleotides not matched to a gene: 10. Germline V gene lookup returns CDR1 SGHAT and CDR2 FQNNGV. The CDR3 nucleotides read TGTGCCAGCAGCTCCCCGGGACAGGGTACACTCTCTGGAAACACCATATATTTT. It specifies CASSSPGQGTLSGNTIYF.

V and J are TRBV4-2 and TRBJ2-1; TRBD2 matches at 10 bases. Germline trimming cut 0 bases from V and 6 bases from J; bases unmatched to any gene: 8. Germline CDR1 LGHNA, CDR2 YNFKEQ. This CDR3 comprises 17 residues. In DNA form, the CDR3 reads TGTGCCAGCAGCCAAGAAGGCCAGAGCGGGAGGGGCAATGAGCAGTTCTTC. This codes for CASSQEGQSGRGNEQFF.

Here the CDR3 DNA reads TGCGCCAGCAGCCAAGAACGGGAGCGGGAGAGGGACAATGAGCAGTTCTTC. Translated: CASSQERERERDNEQFF. The chain has TRBV4-1 and TRBJ2-1; 8 bases match TRBD2. The CDR3 runs to 17 residues. The germline CDR1 and CDR2 sequences are MGHRA and YSYEKL. J was trimmed by 5 bases and V by 0 bases; bases with no gene match: 9.